This T cell receptor (beta chain) was identified during a study of blood T cell repertoires in COVID-19. Whole-study context: Samples taken during acute and convalescent COVID-19 were collected in the United States, Italy and Spain.

Original data processing: Researchers report that nucleated cell counts were estimated from reference gene primer amplification. Clones were read by immunoSEQ multiplex PCR, and TCRdb kept only the in-frame ones, dropping some. From that table come the V and J calls and clone size; the DNA was used to work out D and trimming. The sample records approximately 210,000 clones, roughly 90% being singletons. With 6 bases removed from V and 5 bases from J, the gap between germline ends came to 12 bases. The germline CDR1 and CDR2 sequences are LNHDA and SQIVND (reference sequence). CDR3 length: 13 residues.

What was sequenced was peripheral blood. J is TRBJ2-3 and V is TRBV19; D not certain. The sequence was obtained from a middle-aged woman with acute or convalescent COVID-19. CDR3 in amino acids: CASSPPSVDTQYF. CDR3 bases: TGTGCCAGTAGCCCCCCGTCGGTAGATACGCAGTATTTT.